This TCR beta chain was obtained from a study of prognosis after radiotherapy for stage I lung cancer. Study as a whole: In this cohort, no one received concurrent therapy with stereotactic body radiotherapy.

The V end lost 7 bases, the J end lost 3 bases, and 15 bases lay between the germline ends. Per germline, CDR1 MNHEY and CDR2 SMNVEV (reference sequence). CDR3 length: 14 residues. Study observations and caveats: Unique TCR clone counts were lower following stereotactic body radiation therapy (median 10,088 versus 6,861).

Amplification of the TCR beta CDR3 (from genomic DNA) was done by two-round multiplex PCR. It was primers specific to each TRBV and TRBJ gene that first-round PCR used. TCRdb reanalysed the multiplex PCR reads using MiXCR and keeps one entry per CDR3 protein. The repertoire holds about 34,000 distinct CDR3 sequences, with approximately 35% as singletons. This clonotype was recorded many times. The antigen remains unidentified. The sample here was PBMCs, taken before or after stereotactic body radiation therapy (not recorded which). This clonotype was obtained from a donor of 50 years or more with non-small cell lung cancer. V usage is TRBV27 and J usage is TRBJ1-1; tentatively, D is TRBD1 (5 bases). For the CDR3, the DNA is TGTGCCAGCAAGAGAGGGACGGCCTACACTGAAGCTTTCTTT. It encodes CASKRGTAYTEAFF.